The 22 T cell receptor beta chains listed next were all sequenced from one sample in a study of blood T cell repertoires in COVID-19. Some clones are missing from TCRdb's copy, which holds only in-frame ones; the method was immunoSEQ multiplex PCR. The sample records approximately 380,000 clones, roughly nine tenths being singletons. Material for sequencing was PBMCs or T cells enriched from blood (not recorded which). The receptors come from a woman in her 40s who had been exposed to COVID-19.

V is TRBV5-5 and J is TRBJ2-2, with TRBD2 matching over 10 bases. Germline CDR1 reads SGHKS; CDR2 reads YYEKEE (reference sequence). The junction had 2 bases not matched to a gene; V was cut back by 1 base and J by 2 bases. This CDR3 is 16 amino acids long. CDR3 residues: CASSLTSGVNTGELFF. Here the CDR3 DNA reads TGTGCCAGCAGCTTGACTAGCGGGGTTAACACCGGGGAGCTGTTTTTT. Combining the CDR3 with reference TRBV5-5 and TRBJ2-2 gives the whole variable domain DAGVTQSPTHLIKTRGQQVTLRCSPISGHKSVSWYQQVLGQGPQFIFQYYEKEERGRGNFPDRFSARQFPNYSSELNVNALLLGDSALYLCASSLTSGVNTGELFFGEGSRLTVL.

CDR3 protein: CASSQASSGGGEQFF. The CDR3 nucleotides read TGTGCCAGCAGCCAAGCGTCTAGCGGGGGGGGAGAGCAGTTCTTC. V gene TRBV3-1 (or the pseudogene TRBV3-2) combines with J gene TRBJ2-1, with 12 bases matching TRBD2. The CDR3 totals 15 residues. The germline V gene has CDR1 LGHDT and CDR2 YNNKEL (reference sequence). The junction had 5 bases not matched to a gene; V was cut back by 1 base and J by 10 bases.

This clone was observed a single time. CDR3 residues: CASSADRGTQINYGYTF. The CDR3 coding sequence is TGTGCCAGCAGTGCCGACAGGGGCACCCAGATTAACTATGGCTACACCTTC. The V gene is TRBV25-1, the J gene TRBJ1-2, with 8 bases fitting TRBD1. The CDR3 is 17 residues long. Germline lookup yields CDR1 MGHDK and CDR2 SYGVNS. V trimming: 4 bases; J trimming: 1 base; junction bases outside the gene matches: 11.

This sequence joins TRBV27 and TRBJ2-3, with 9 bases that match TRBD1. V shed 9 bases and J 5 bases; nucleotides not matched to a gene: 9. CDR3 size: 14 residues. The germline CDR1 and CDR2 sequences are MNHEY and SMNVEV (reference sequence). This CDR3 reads CASRRQGVLDTQYF. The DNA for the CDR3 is TGTGCCAGTCGTAGACAGGGGGTTTTAGATACGCAGTATTTT.

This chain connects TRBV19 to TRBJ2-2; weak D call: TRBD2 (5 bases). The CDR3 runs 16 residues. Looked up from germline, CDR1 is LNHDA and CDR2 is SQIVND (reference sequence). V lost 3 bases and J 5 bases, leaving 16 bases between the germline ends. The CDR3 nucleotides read TGTGCCAGTAGTATTTTCCGGGGTTCTCTTACCGGGGAGCTGTTTTTT. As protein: CASSIFRGSLTGELFF.

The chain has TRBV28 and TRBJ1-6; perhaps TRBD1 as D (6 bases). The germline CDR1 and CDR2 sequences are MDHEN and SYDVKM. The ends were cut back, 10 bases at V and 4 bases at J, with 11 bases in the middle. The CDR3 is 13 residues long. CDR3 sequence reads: CANSGQYNSPLHF. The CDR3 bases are TGTGCCAACTCAGGACAGTATAATTCACCCCTCCACTTT.

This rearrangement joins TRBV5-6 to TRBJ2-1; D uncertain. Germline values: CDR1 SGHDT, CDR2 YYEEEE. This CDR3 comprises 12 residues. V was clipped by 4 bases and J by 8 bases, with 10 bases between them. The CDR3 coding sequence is TGTGCCAGCAGCGGCGACTCGCATGAGCAGTTCTTC. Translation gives CASSGDSHEQFF. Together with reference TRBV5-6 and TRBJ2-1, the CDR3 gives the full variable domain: DAGVTQSPTHLIKTRGQQVTLRCSPKSGHDTVSWYQQALGQGPQFIFQYYEEEERQRGNFPDRFSGHQFPNYSSELNVNALLLGDSALYLCASSGDSHEQFFGPGTRLTVL.

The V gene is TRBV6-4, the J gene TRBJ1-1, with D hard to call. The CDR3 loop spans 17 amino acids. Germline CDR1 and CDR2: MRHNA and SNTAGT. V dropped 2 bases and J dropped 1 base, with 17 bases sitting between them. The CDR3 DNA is TGTGCCAGCAGTGACGCGGCCCTTTCACCCCGGAACACTGAAGCTTTCTTT. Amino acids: CASSDAALSPRNTEAFF.

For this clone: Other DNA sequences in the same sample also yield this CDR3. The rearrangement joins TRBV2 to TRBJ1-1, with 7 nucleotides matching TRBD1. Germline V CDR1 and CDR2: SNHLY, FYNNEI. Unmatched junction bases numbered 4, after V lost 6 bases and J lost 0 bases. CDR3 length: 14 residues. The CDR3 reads CASRYRGMNTEAFF. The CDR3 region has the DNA TGTGCCAGCAGGTACAGGGGCATGAACACTGAAGCTTTCTTT.

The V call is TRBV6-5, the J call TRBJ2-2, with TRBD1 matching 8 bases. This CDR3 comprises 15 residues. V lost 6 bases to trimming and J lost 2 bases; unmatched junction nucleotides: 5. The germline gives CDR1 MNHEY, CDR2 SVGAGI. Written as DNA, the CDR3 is TGTGCCAGCAGCTACAGGGGGTTTAACACCGGGGAGCTGTTTTTT. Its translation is CASSYRGFNTGELFF.

This CDR3 is CASSLQVSAGELFF. CDR3 DNA sequence: TGTGCCAGCAGCCTCCAAGTATCAGCCGGGGAGCTGTTTTTT. The J gene is TRBJ2-2, the V gene TRBV7-2; no clear D gene. The CDR3 sequence is 14 residues long. Trimming shortened V by 5 bases and J by 6 bases, and 13 bases separated the two germline ends. Germline CDR1 reads SGHTA; CDR2 reads FQGNSA.

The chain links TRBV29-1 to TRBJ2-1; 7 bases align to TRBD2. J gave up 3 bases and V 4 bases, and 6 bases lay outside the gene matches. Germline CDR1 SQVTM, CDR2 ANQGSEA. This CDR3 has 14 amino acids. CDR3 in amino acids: CSVGRGSVYNEQFF. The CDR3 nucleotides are TGCAGCGTTGGCCGCGGGAGTGTCTACAATGAGCAGTTCTTC.

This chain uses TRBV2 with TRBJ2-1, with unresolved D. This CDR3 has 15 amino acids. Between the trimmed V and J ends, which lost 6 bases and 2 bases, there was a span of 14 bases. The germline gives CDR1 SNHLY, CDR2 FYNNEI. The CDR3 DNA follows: TGTGCCAGCAGCTTCTCGGTACTTGCCTACAATGAGCAGTTCTTC. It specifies CASSFSVLAYNEQFF.

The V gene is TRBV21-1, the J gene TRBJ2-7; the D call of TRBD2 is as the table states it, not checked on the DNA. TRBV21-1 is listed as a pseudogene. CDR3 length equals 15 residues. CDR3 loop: CASSKITASSYEQYF. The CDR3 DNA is TGTGCCAGCAGCAAAATTACGGCTAGCTCCTACGAGCAGTACTTC.

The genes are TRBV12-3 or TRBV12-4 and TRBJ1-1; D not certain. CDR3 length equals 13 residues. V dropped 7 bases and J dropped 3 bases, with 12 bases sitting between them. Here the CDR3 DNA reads TGTGCCAGCATCCTCGGGAGCCACACTGAAGCTTTCTTT. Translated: CASILGSHTEAFF.

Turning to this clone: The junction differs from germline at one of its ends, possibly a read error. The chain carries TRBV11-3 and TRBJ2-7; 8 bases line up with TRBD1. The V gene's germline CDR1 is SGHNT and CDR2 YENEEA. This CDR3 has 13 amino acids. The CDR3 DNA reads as TGTGCCAGCAGCTTAGATCGGAGGGGACAGGCGAACTTC. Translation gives CASSLDRRGQANF.

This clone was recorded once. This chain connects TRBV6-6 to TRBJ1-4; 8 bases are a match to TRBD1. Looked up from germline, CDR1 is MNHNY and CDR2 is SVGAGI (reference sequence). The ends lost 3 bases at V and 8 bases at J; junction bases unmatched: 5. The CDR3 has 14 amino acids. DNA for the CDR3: TGTGCCAGCAGTTATGGTCAGGGGGCCGAAAAACTGTTTTTT. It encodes CASSYGQGAEKLFF.

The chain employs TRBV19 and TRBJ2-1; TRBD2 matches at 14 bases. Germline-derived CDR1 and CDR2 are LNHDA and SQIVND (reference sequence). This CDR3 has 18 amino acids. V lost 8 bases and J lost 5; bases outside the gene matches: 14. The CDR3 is CASGNGGLAGVPDNEQFF. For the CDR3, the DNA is TGTGCCAGTGGAAACGGGGGACTAGCGGGGGTCCCTGACAATGAGCAGTTCTTC.

CDR3 amino acids: CASSIGIEGTEAFF. The CDR3 bases are TGTGCCAGTAGTATAGGAATTGAGGGAACTGAAGCTTTCTTT. The chain carries TRBV19 and TRBJ1-1, with D unresolved. Germline V gene sequence: CDR1 LNHDA, CDR2 SQIVND (reference sequence). This CDR3 comprises 14 residues. The V end lost 1 base, the J end lost 5 bases, and 11 bases lay between the germline ends.

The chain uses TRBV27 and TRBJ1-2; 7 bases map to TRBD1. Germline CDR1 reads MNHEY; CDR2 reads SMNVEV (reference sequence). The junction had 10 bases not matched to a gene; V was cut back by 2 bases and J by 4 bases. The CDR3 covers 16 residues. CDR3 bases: TGTGCCAGCAGTTTAAAGGGGGCGCGACGAGGCTATGGCTACACCTTC. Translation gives CASSLKGARRGYGYTF.

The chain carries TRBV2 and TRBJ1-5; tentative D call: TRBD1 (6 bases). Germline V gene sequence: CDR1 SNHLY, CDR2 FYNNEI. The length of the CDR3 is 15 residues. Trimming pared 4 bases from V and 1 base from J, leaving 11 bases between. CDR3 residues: CASSGQELSNQPQHF. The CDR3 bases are TGTGCCAGCAGTGGACAGGAATTGAGCAATCAGCCCCAGCATTTT.

The CDR3 DNA follows: TGTGCCAGCTCACCTCCCGAGCGACTAGCGGGAGTGAACACCGGGGAGCTGTTTTTT. Encoded protein: CASSPPERLAGVNTGELFF. The chain combines TRBV18 with TRBJ2-2; TRBD2 aligns across 12 bases. Germline-derived CDR1 and CDR2 are KGHSH and LQKENI. This CDR3 comprises 19 residues. V lost 3 bases and J lost 1; bases outside the gene matches: 9.